This T cell receptor beta chain was sequenced for a study of OX40 agonist ivuxolimab in advanced cancers. Broadly, across the study: The costimulatory receptor OX40 (CD134) was targeted by ivuxolimab, a fully human IgG2 agonistic monoclonal antibody. Partial responses occurred in three dose-escalation patients: two with cutaneous melanoma and one with hepatocellular carcinoma. Intravenous ivuxolimab was administered to patients every 2 weeks at six dose levels: 0.01, 0.1, 0.3, 1.5, 3 and 10 mg/kg. Of the approximately 50 dose-escalation patients, hepatocellular carcinoma was present in some 19, melanoma in around 15, renal cell carcinoma in 9 and head and neck cancer in 9. The paper covers the monotherapy dose-escalation part of the phase I ivuxolimab trial, which included N of about 50 patients. The point of sequencing TCRbeta in the periphery was to test whether ivuxolimab changed TCR sequence diversity and drove clonal T-cell expansion. In the dose-escalation cohort, around four fifths of patients were male, and the mean age was approximately 60 years, with a range of about 23 to 90. Prior anti-PD-1, anti-PD-L1 or anti-CTLA-4 therapy was permitted, and checkpoint inhibitors had been received by about two fifths of dose-escalation patients. General findings and caveats noted by the study authors: After ivuxolimab, expanded clones were on average more numerous among CD8+ T cells than among CD4+ T cells. In partial responders in the 0.1-3.0 mg/kg groups, normalized peripheral clonal expansion was found to be among the lowest, especially among CD8+ T cells. Low levels of normalized T-cell clonal expansion were also seen in some patients who did not respond. Which antigens the clonally expanded peripheral T cells were specific for was not determined. At doses from 0.1 to 3.0 mg/kg, clonal expansion was seen in both CD4+ and CD8+ blood T cells between baseline and week 6.

The trial excluded patients who had a history of autoimmune disease or who were on systemic immunosuppression. Peripheral blood for TCR sequencing was collected from all dose cohorts at baseline, on cycle 4 day 1, and on cycle 7 day 1. The samples were taken from a phase I, first-in-human, multicenter, open-label dose-escalation trial of ivuxolimab. Adults with locally advanced or metastatic melanoma, renal cell, hepatocellular, or head and neck squamous cell carcinoma were enrolled in the trial. Before TCR sequencing, CD4+ T cells and CD8+ T cells from peripheral blood were sorted into separate populations. For sequencing of the TCRbeta CDR3 region, genomic DNA was extracted from the sorted cells. The immunoSEQ Assay was used for sequencing of TCRbeta CDR3 regions. The source is immuneACCESS, and TCRdb retained only in-frame sequences with V and J called. Part of the clones is not carried over; for the studies checked, unresolved V genes explain less than half of this, and the remainder is unexplained. The sample profile shows more than 70,000 clones; about nine tenths of them were found once. 0.25% to 0.35% of the sample is taken by the ten largest.

As for this clone: Its antigen specificity is not known. The record has no base qualities; no much larger clone is one base away.

The receptor was derived from an adult with an advanced solid tumor such as melanoma, head and neck, liver or kidney cancer. The material was CD4+ or CD8+ T cells sorted from blood, obtained in a trial of the OX40 agonist ivuxolimab.

The DNA sequence is as follows: TGTGCCAGCAGCCTGCTGATGGACAGGTTTAATGAAAAACTGTTTTTT. This is translated as CASSLLMDRFNEKLFF. The rearrangement combines TRBV5-6 with TRBJ1-4, and 7 bases in between align with TRBD1. The germline V gene specifies SGHDT as CDR1 and YYEEEE as CDR2. The V end gives up 4 bases and the J end 4 bases, leaving 10 bases in the junction not matched to a gene. Spanning cysteine to phenylalanine, the CDR3 consists of 16 amino acids. Just the 48-base CDR3 DNA is kept, in frame starting at base 1.